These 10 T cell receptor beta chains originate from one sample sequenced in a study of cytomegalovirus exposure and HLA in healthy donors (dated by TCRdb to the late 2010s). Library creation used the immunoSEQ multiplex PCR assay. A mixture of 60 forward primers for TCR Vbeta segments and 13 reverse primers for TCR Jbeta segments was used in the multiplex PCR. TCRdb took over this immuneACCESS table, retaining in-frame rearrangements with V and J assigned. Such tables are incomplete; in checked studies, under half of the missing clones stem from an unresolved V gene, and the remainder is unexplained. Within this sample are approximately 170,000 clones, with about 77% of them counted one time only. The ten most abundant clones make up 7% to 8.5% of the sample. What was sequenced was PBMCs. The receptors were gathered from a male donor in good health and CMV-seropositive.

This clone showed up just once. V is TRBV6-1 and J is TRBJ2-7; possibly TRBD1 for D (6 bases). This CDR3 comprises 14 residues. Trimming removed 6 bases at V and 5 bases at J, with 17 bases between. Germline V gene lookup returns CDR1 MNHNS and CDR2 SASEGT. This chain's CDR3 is CASSLRTVSDEQYF. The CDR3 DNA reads TGTGCCAGCAGCCTCCGGACAGTTTCGGACGAGCAGTACTTC.

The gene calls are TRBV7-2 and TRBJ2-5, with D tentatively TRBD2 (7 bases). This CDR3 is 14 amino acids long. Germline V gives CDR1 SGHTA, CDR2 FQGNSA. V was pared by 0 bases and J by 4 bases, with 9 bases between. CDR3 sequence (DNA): TGTGCCAGCAGCTTAGCAGGGGGGGGAGAGACCCAGTACTTC. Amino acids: CASSLAGGGETQYF. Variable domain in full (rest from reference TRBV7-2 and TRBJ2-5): GAGVSQSPSNKVTEKGKDVELRCDPISGHTALYWYRQSLGQGLEFLIYFQGNSAPDKSGLPSDRFSAERTGGSVSTLTIQRTQQEDSAVYLCASSLAGGGETQYFGPGTRLLVL.

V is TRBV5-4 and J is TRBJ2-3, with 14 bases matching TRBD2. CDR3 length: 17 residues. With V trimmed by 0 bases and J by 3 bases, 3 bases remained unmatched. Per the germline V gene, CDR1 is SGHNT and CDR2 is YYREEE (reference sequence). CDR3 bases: TGTGCCAGCAGCTTGGGACTAGCGGGGGGGCGGACAGATACGCAGTATTTT. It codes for CASSLGLAGGRTDTQYF.

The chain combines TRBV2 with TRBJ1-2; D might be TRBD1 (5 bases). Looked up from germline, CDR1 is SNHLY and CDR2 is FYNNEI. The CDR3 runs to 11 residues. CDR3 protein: CAGDSLYGYTF. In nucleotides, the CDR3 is TGTGCTGGAGACAGCCTCTATGGCTACACCTTC.

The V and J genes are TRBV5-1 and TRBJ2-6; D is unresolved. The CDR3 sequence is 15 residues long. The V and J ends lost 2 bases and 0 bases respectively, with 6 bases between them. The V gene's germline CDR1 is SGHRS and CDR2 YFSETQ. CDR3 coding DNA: TGCGCCAGCAGCTTTTCGGTCTCTGGGGCCAACGTCCTGACTTTC. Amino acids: CASSFSVSGANVLTF.

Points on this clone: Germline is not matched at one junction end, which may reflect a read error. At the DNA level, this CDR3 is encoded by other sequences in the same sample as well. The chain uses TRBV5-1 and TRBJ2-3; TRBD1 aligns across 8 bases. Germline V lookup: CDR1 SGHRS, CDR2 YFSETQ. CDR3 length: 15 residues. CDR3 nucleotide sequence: TGCGCTAGCAGCTTAACAGGGGGGTCAGATGATACGCAGTATTTT. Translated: CASSLTGGSDDTQYF.

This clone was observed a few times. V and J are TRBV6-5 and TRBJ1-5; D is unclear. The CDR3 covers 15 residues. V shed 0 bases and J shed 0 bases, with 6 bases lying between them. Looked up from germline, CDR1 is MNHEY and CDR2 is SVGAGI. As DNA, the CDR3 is TGTGCCAGCAGTTACTCCGGGGTTAGCAATCAGCCCCAGCATTTT. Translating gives CASSYSGVSNQPQHF.

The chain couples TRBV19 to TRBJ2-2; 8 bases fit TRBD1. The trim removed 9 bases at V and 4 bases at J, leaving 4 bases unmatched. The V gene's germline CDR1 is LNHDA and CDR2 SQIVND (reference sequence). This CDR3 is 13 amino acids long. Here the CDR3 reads CASRGRGTGELFF. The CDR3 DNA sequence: TGTGCCAGCAGGGGGCGCGGCACCGGGGAGCTGTTTTTT.

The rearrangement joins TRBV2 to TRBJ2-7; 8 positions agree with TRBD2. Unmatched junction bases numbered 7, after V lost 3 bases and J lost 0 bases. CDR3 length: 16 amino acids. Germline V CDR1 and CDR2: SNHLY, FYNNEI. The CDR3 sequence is CASSDWIAGSSYEQYF. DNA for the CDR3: TGTGCCAGCAGTGATTGGATAGCGGGGAGCTCCTACGAGCAGTACTTC.

CDR3 loop: CARGGYTF. In DNA, the CDR3 is TGTGCAAGGGGCGGCTACACCTTC. The V call is TRBV12-2, the J call TRBJ1-2; the D call TRBD1 from the table was never checked on the DNA. TRBV12-2 is classified as a pseudogene. The CDR3 length is 8 residues.